Listed here are 24 T cell receptor beta chains from one sample, sequenced in a study of spatial heterogeneity in lung cancer. MiXCR, run by TCRdb on the 5' RACE reads, gives a single entry per CDR3 protein. Seen here are about 38,000 distinct CDR3 sequences, under 7% observed once, and the top ten hold about 9.9%. Time point specified: sample taken at primary tumor resection. Whole RNA, which was extracted from tumor, nontumor lung tissue or frozen PBMC, was sequenced without any cell sorting. This sample comprised PBMCs, obtained at surgery. These receptors were taken from a male donor with early-stage non-small cell lung cancer.

This clonotype occurred many times. This chain uses TRBV4-1 with TRBJ1-1, with D possibly being TRBD1 (5 bases). With 6 bases removed from V and 7 bases from J, the gap between germline ends came to 21 bases. CDR1 is MGHRA and CDR2 is YSYEKL in the germline V gene. This CDR3 spans 15 amino acids. CDR3 nucleotides: TGCGCCAGCAGAACGGGGCTCGAACTAGGACTTGAAGCTTTCTTT. Its protein is CASRTGLELGLEAFF.

Concerning this clonotype itself: This may come from a read error, since a much larger clone is one base off. The rearrangement joins TRBV4-2 to TRBJ2-1, with a tentative D call TRBD1 (7 bases). Germline CDR1 and CDR2: LGHNA and YNFKEQ. The CDR3 sequence is 15 residues long. The CDR3, as DNA: TGTTCCAGCAGACGACAGGGAGGACAGATCGGTGAGCAGTTCTTC. It is translated as CSSRRQGGQIGEQFF.

This clonotype has just a few counts. This chain links TRBV12-5 with TRBJ2-7; 8 nucleotides align to TRBD1. Germline-derived CDR1 and CDR2 are LGHNT and FRNRAP. The CDR3 runs to 18 residues. J was trimmed by 6 bases and V by 6 bases; bases with no gene match: 22. In DNA form, the CDR3 reads TGTGCTAGTGGGGTGGTGGAACGGACAGGGCATATTTTCCGCGAGCAGTACTTC. It encodes CASGVVERTGHIFREQYF.

The table lists this clonotype with a few counts. The chain couples TRBV20-1 to TRBJ1-6, with a possible D match to TRBD1 (5 bases). Trimming took 3 bases from V and 2 from J, leaving 11 bases between them. Germline CDR1 DFQATT, CDR2 SNEGSKA (reference sequence). This CDR3 is 15 amino acids long. The CDR3 here is CSASQGQAYNSPLHF. CDR3 in DNA: TGCAGTGCTAGCCAGGGCCAGGCCTATAATTCACCCCTCCACTTT.

In its sample, this clonotype was seen many times. The chain carries TRBV20-1 and TRBJ1-5; D not resolved. Trimming pared 4 bases from V and 4 bases from J, leaving 14 bases between. From germline, CDR1 is DFQATT and CDR2 SNEGSKA (reference sequence). The CDR3 is made up of 14 amino acids. CDR3 nucleotides: TGCAGTGCTAAATGGCAGTTTGGTAATCAGCCCCAGCATTTT. Translated, it gives CSAKWQFGNQPQHF.

The chain recombines TRBV20-1 with TRBJ1-6; possible D gene TRBD1, 6 bases. V was clipped by 6 bases and J by 1 base, with 25 bases between them. The CDR3 contains 19 residues. The germline CDR1 and CDR2 sequences are DFQATT and SNEGSKA (reference sequence). DNA of the CDR3: TGCAGTGCCCCCGGGGGCCGGGGGGCAGTAGGGTCCTATAATTCACCCCTCCACTTT. Protein: CSAPGGRGAVGSYNSPLHF.

This clonotype was counted a few times. The chain recombines TRBV28 with TRBJ2-6; D may match TRBD1 or TRBD2 (5 bases each). CDR3 length: 17 residues. The ends were cut back, 7 bases at V and 1 base at J, with 17 bases in the middle. From germline, CDR1 is MDHEN and CDR2 SYDVKM. The CDR3 DNA follows: TGTGCCAGCAATGACCGGGGCCGGCGGTCTGGGGCCAACGTCCTGACTTTC. Its protein is CASNDRGRRSGANVLTF.

This clonotype appeared a few times. The chain links TRBV28 to TRBJ1-2; TRBD1 aligns across 10 bases. The trim removed 4 bases at V and 4 bases at J, leaving 18 bases unmatched. CDR1 MDHEN and CDR2 SYDVKM come from the germline V gene. CDR3 size: 19 residues. CDR3 sequence reads: CASSSAGRGTGANGYGYTF. CDR3 DNA sequence: TGTGCCAGCAGTTCCGCGGGACGCGGGACAGGGGCAAACGGCTATGGCTACACCTTC.

This clonotype was observed many times. The J gene is TRBJ2-7, the V gene TRBV7-2; possibly TRBD2 for D (6 bases). There are 15 residues in the CDR3. Trimming stripped 0 bases from V and 3 bases from J, with 12 bases between. CDR1 is SGHTA and CDR2 is FQGNSA in the germline V gene. The CDR3 protein is CASSLAGTGGYEQYF. The CDR3 nucleotides read TGTGCCAGCAGCTTAGCGGGGACCGGGGGCTACGAGCAGTACTTC. The full variable domain, with the rest looked up from reference TRBV7-2 and TRBJ2-7, is GAGVSQSPSNKVTEKGKDVELRCDPISGHTALYWYRQSLGQGLEFLIYFQGNSAPDKSGLPSDRFSAERTGGSVSTLTIQRTQQEDSAVYLCASSLAGTGGYEQYFGPGTRLTVT.

This clonotype was found many times. The chain is built from TRBV10-3 and TRBJ2-6, with D possibly TRBD2 on 6 matching bases. Germline values: CDR1 ENHRY, CDR2 SYGVKD. Trimming took 2 bases from V and 2 from J, leaving 7 bases between them. This CDR3 region has 15 residues. CDR3 protein: CAISEGGPGANVLTF. CDR3 sequence (DNA): TGTGCCATCAGTGAGGGAGGGCCTGGGGCCAACGTCCTGACTTTC.

This clonotype was seen repeatedly, ten times or more. CDR3 in DNA: TGCAGTGCTAGAGAGGACGAAAATTCACCCCTCCACTTT. Protein product: CSAREDENSPLHF. The V and J genes are TRBV20-1 and TRBJ1-6; D gene uncertain. V lost 0 bases, J lost 7 bases, and 7 bases lay in between. This CDR3 comprises 13 residues. Germline V gene data show CDR1 as DFQATT and CDR2 as SNEGSKA (reference sequence).

This clonotype was seen many times. The V gene is TRBV28, the J gene TRBJ1-2; perhaps TRBD1 as D (5 bases). Germline lookup yields CDR1 MDHEN and CDR2 SYDVKM. V gave up 6 bases and J gave up 1 base, with 15 bases separating them. CDR3 length: 15 residues. The CDR3 DNA follows: TGTGCCAGCAGCAGTCCGACAGTCCATAACTATGGCTACACCTTC. It specifies CASSSPTVHNYGYTF.

The DNA of the CDR3 is TGTGCCAGCAGCGCCCTTTTCCGGACAGGGTTCACAGATACGCAGTATTTT. This codes for CASSALFRTGFTDTQYF. The chain combines TRBV7-9 with TRBJ2-3; 8 bases map to TRBD1. CDR3 length: 17 amino acids. The germline V gene has CDR1 SEHNR and CDR2 FQNEAQ (reference sequence). J lost 2 bases, V lost 5 bases, and 12 bases had no gene match.

This clonotype was observed a handful of times. This sequence joins TRBV27 and TRBJ2-3, with 8 bases aligning to TRBD2. Per the germline V gene, CDR1 is MNHEY and CDR2 is SMNVEV (reference sequence). This CDR3 contains 15 residues. The trim removed 3 bases at V and 3 bases at J, leaving 5 bases unmatched. The CDR3 coding sequence is TGTGCCAGCAGTTTCTCGGGGGGGCGGACAGATACGCAGTATTTT. Residues: CASSFSGGRTDTQYF.

This clonotype has a count of ten or more. The V call is TRBV6-2 or TRBV6-3, the J call TRBJ2-7, with D possibly matching TRBD1 (6 bases). The CDR3 contains 14 residues. V lost 0 bases to trimming and J lost 1 base, with 7 bases between them. CDR1 is MNHEY and CDR2 is SVGEGT in the germline V gene. The CDR3 here is CASSYSQGSYEQYF. CDR3 bases: TGTGCCAGCAGTTACTCTCAGGGGTCCTACGAGCAGTACTTC.

Many counts were recorded for this clonotype. The chain has TRBV20-1 and TRBJ1-1, with 7 bases matching TRBD1. The germline CDR1 and CDR2 sequences are DFQATT and SNEGSKA (reference sequence). V lost 7 bases, J lost 0 bases, and 14 bases stayed unmatched. The CDR3 sequence is 16 residues long. The CDR3 region has the DNA TGCAGTGGAAACTACGGGACAGCTCTCATGAACACTGAAGCTTTCTTT. Encoded protein: CSGNYGTALMNTEAFF.

DNA for the CDR3: TGTGCCAGCAGTTTTTACAGGGGGTGGCAAGAGACCCAGTACTTC. Protein sequence: CASSFYRGWQETQYF. V usage is TRBV28 and J usage is TRBJ2-5; 8 nucleotides match TRBD1. The CDR3 length is 15 residues. CDR1 and CDR2 from the germline V gene are MDHEN and SYDVKM. With 3 bases clipped from V and 2 bases from J, the junction kept 5 bases outside the gene matches. The full variable domain, with the rest looked up from reference TRBV28 and TRBJ2-5, is DVKVTQSSRYLVKRTGEKVFLECVQDMDHENMFWYRQDPGLGLRLIYFSYDVKMKEKGDIPEGYSVSREKKERFSLILESASTNQTSMYLCASSFYRGWQETQYFGPGTRLLVL.

Ten or more counts support this clonotype. For the CDR3, the DNA is TGTGCCAGCAGCTTAGATCGGGGTTTCGGTAATTCACCCCTCCACTTT. Its translation is CASSLDRGFGNSPLHF. This chain joins TRBV7-2 and TRBJ1-6; D remains ambiguous. Germline V gives CDR1 SGHTA, CDR2 FQGNSA. Trimming shortened V by 1 base and J by 6 bases, and 13 bases separated the two germline ends. This CDR3 contains 16 residues.

The chain has TRBV29-1 and TRBJ2-2; the D is unclear. Germline lookup yields CDR1 SQVTM and CDR2 ANQGSEA. The CDR3 loop spans 13 amino acids. V lost 7 bases to trimming and J lost 3 bases, with 12 bases between them. In DNA, the CDR3 is TGCAGCGCCCTAGGGCAGGACACCGGGGAGCTGTTTTTT. Protein sequence: CSALGQDTGELFF.

This clonotype was detected ten times or more. The V and J genes are TRBV7-9 and TRBJ2-7; D is ambiguous. V gave up 4 bases and J gave up 3 bases, with 13 bases separating them. CDR3 length: 14 residues. From germline, CDR1 is SEHNR and CDR2 FQNEAQ (reference sequence). This CDR3 is CASSSDGSYYEQYF. For the CDR3, the DNA is TGTGCCAGCAGCTCGGACGGGTCATACTACGAGCAGTACTTC.

This clonotype was seen many times. A junction end diverges from the germline sequence, so it may reflect a read error. The rearrangement links TRBV7-7 to TRBJ2-5; D is ambiguous. In germline, CDR1 is SSHAT, CDR2 FNYEAQ (reference sequence). This CDR3 contains 14 residues. The DNA of the CDR3 is TGTGCTAGCAGCTTAGGGCAGAGGTCCCCTTCTCAGTACTTC. It is translated as CASSLGQRSPSQYF.

The chain is built from TRBV12-3 or TRBV12-4 and TRBJ2-2; D is unresolved. The length of the CDR3 is 13 residues. V dropped 3 bases and J dropped 1 base, with 3 bases sitting between them. The CDR3 nucleotides read TGTGCCAGCAGTTTCGGGAACACCGGGGAGCTGTTTTTT. Translating gives CASSFGNTGELFF.

This clonotype showed up many times. The chain uses TRBV2 and TRBJ1-6; no reliable D call. There are 12 residues in the CDR3. Germline V gene data show CDR1 as SNHLY and CDR2 as FYNNEI. Trimming shortened V by 5 bases and J by 10 bases, and 9 bases separated the two germline ends. The CDR3 reads CASSKEGSPLHF. In DNA, the CDR3 is TGTGCCAGCAGTAAAGAGGGATCACCCCTCCACTTT.

This clonotype was observed a few times. This chain links TRBV30 with TRBJ2-7, with D possibly matching TRBD1 (6 bases). V was trimmed by 1 base and J by 7 bases, leaving 20 bases between them. CDR3 length: 15 amino acids. Germline CDR1 reads GTSNPN; CDR2 reads SVGIG (reference sequence). The CDR3: CAWSGGGAEYGEQYF. The DNA for the CDR3 is TGTGCCTGGAGTGGTGGGGGCGCGGAATATGGGGAGCAGTACTTC.